This T cell receptor (beta chain) was sequenced during a study of T-cell memory formation after mild COVID-19. Study-wide results and limits: A subset of responding clones appeared in pre-infection memory, suggesting cross-reactive memory joined. CM and EM subsets held most contracting CD4+ clones; EMRA held CD8+ ones. SARS-CoV-2 specificity of second-wave clones peaking day 37 was unconfirmed. Clones shrinking from day 15 to 85 showed even CD4/CD8 mixes; later expanders tilted CD4+.

TCRdb recomputed calls from the 5' RACE reads with MiXCR, one row per CDR3 protein. The sample has about 320,000 distinct CDR3 sequences; 13% to 15% are singletons. Trimming shortened V by 9 bases and J by 9 bases, and 15 bases separated the two germline ends. This CDR3 contains 13 residues. A remark on this clonotype: What it recognizes is unknown.

The chain combines TRBV12-3 or TRBV12-4 with TRBJ1-6, with D perhaps matching TRBD1 (6 bases). Sequencing input: PBMCs or a T cell subset sorted from them (not recorded which). This TCR was recovered from a man between 18 and 35 years old who had mild COVID-19 (a few samples of this study predate the infection). Cell type and time point are not known. CDR3 sequence reads: CASTRQDGSPLHF. The CDR3 coding sequence is TGTGCCAGTACTCGACAGGATGGTTCACCCCTCCACTTT.